The rows below give T cell receptor beta chains drawn from one sample of a study of cytomegalovirus exposure and HLA in healthy donors. Sequenced by immunoSEQ multiplex PCR; TCRdb stores in-frame clones only, minus some. Of about 190,000 clones listed, 81% are singletons. The material sequenced was PBMCs. The receptors here all came from a man between 18 and 35 years old in good health and CMV-seronegative. The CDR3 runs from the conserved cysteine through the conserved F or W. Clone size is given for some rows only: seen once, a few or many times, or a class if the clone is expanded.

CDR3 protein | J gene | V gene | clone size
CASSLPPGLFSYEQYF | TRBJ2-7 | TRBV27 | .
CASSLDRGNNEQFF | TRBJ2-1 | TRBV7-7 | .
CASSQDRSVNTEAFF | TRBJ1-1 | TRBV4-3 | .
CASSLGSSGELFF | TRBJ2-2 | TRBV7-3 | .
CASRVTGFSPSGYTF | TRBJ1-2 | TRBV2 | .
CASSEYREDQPQHF | TRBJ1-5 | TRBV25-1 | .
CASSPTSGYTDTQYF | TRBJ2-3 | TRBV5-4 | .
CASSALTGSAGELFF | TRBJ2-2 | TRBV25-1 | .
CASSQELLAWDTQYF | TRBJ2-3 | TRBV14 | .
CASSQKGTVQETQYF | TRBJ2-5 | TRBV4-1 | .
CASSQVVGDIQYF | TRBJ2-4 | TRBV4-3 | .
CASKTGGADYGYTF | TRBJ1-2 | TRBV7-2 | once
CASSIGWLAGTDTQYF | TRBJ2-3 | TRBV19 | once
CASSQHNPEEQYF | TRBJ2-7 | TRBV4-1 | .
CASSVAQGREKLFF | TRBJ1-4 | TRBV9 | .
CASTSWAGSNQPQHF | TRBJ1-5 | TRBV27 | .
CASSSVRTGRTGANVLTF | TRBJ2-6 | TRBV7-9 | .
CASKALGQGQGEQFF | TRBJ2-1 | TRBV6-4 | .
CSVAMAGGTGYTF | TRBJ1-2 | TRBV29-1 | .
CASSLWLASADTQYF | TRBJ2-3 | TRBV13 | .
CASSAGQANEKLFF | TRBJ1-4 | TRBV6-1 | few
CASSRSGANVLTF | TRBJ2-6 | TRBV2 | .
CASRGAALYGYTF | TRBJ1-2 | TRBV6-1 | .
CASSLTGGREKLFF | TRBJ1-4 | TRBV7-2 | .
CASTPGQGKNIQYF | TRBJ2-4 | TRBV28 | .
CASSGRLTYNEQFF | TRBJ2-1 | TRBV10-2 | .
CASSFSRDEQYF | TRBJ2-7 | TRBV7-9 | .
CASRGTDSPYEQYF | TRBJ2-7 | TRBV6-1 | once
CASSQTNTRTDTQYF | TRBJ2-3 | TRBV4-3 | .
CASSLGQHGYTF | TRBJ1-2 | TRBV28 | .
CSSSSGLKGYTF | TRBJ1-2 | TRBV7-9 | .
CASGGAGNTIYF | TRBJ1-3 | TRBV2 | once
CARLAETYNEQFF | TRBJ2-1 | TRBV6-8 | .
CASSLEGDQPQHF | TRBJ1-5 | TRBV4-2 | .
CASSLQGQGLLEQYF | TRBJ2-7 | TRBV27 | .
CASSFRDRPAYEQYF | TRBJ2-7 | TRBV19 | .
CASSALTGTNTGELFF | TRBJ2-2 | TRBV9 | .
CASGRFSGNTIYF | TRBJ1-3 | TRBV2 | .
CASSEGPGLATHFIDEQFF | TRBJ2-1 | TRBV10-1 | .
CSASGSYEQYF | TRBJ2-7 | TRBV20-1 | .
CASSESWSGETQYF | TRBJ2-5 | TRBV10-1 | .
CASSHKRTGGTYSNQPQHF | TRBJ1-5 | TRBV2 | .
CAISGGGTGLSGANVLTF | TRBJ2-6 | TRBV10-3 | .
CASSQDATGSGTQETQYF | TRBJ2-5 | TRBV4-2 | .
CASSPSGQAEYEQYF | TRBJ2-7 | TRBV11-1 | .
CASSPGTTYEQYF | TRBJ2-7 | TRBV5-1 | .
CASSLVGSYGYTF | TRBJ1-2 | TRBV27 | few
CASSDGLAGGYNEQFF | TRBJ2-1 | TRBV10-1 | .
CASSLLGVGATGELFF | TRBJ2-2 | TRBV27 | .
CASTPRGGSGAYEQYF | TRBJ2-7 | TRBV5-6 | .
CASSTRQGNTIYF | TRBJ1-3 | TRBV19 | .
CASSVHSQATNEKLFF | TRBJ1-4 | TRBV9 | .
CASSWGQNEQFF | TRBJ2-1 | TRBV6-5 | .
CASSLGGQGIWNEQFF | TRBJ2-1 | TRBV7-9 | few
CATRGGGVNQPQHF | TRBJ1-5 | TRBV27 | .
CASFPNGAYTEAFF | TRBJ1-1 | TRBV2 | .
CASGRLAEYNEQFF | TRBJ2-1 | TRBV6-1 | .